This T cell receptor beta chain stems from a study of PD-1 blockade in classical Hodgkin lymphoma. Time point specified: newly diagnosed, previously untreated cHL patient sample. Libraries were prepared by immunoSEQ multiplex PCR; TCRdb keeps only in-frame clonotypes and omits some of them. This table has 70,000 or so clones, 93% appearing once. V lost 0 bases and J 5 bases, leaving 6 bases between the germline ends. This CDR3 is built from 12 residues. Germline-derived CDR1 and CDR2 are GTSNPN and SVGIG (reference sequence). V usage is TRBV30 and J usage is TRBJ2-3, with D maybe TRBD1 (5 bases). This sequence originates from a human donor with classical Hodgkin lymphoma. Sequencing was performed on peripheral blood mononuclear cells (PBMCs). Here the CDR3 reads CAWSVREDTQYF. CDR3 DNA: TGTGCCTGGAGTGTCAGGGAAGATACGCAGTATTTT.